Below, 23 T cell receptor beta chains from the same sample are listed, as sequenced in a study of T cells in Graves' hyperthyroidism and ophthalmopathy. What was amplified from RNA transcripts were TCR beta CDR3 regions. RT-PCR in the first round (using the HTBI primer set) targeted the TCR CDR3. TCRdb re-analysed the multiplex PCR reads in MiXCR, keeping a single row per CDR3 protein. Of approximately 600,000 distinct CDR3 sequences listed, about a sixth are singletons. The sample was blood. These receptors originate from a woman in her 30s with Graves' hyperthyroidism.

The sample holds a few counts of this clonotype. The rearrangement joins TRBV20-1 to TRBJ2-3; TRBD2 agrees at 12 bases. This CDR3 is 15 amino acids long. After removal of 6 bases from V and 3 bases from J, the junction contained 7 bases not matched to a gene. The V gene's germline CDR1 is DFQATT and CDR2 SNEGSKA (reference sequence). The DNA for the CDR3 is TGCAGTGCAACGGTAGGACTAGCGGGGACAGATACGCAGTATTTT. It specifies CSATVGLAGTDTQYF.

This chain connects TRBV7-9 to TRBJ2-1, with TRBD2 matching over 8 bases. Losses at the gene ends were 1 base for V and 10 bases for J; bases not matched to a gene: 9. The CDR3 is 15 residues long. Germline V lookup: CDR1 SEHNR, CDR2 FQNEAQ (reference sequence). DNA for the CDR3: TGTGCCAGCAGCTTAGGGTTTAGCGGGATTGGCGAGCAGTTCTTC. Its translation is CASSLGFSGIGEQFF.

The chain combines TRBV14 with TRBJ2-7; 9 positions match TRBD2. The germline CDR1 and CDR2 sequences are SGHDN and FVKESK. This CDR3 has 16 residues. After removal of 2 bases from V and 6 bases from J, the junction contained 11 bases not matched to a gene. The CDR3 region is CASSQTSSGRYGEQYF. The CDR3 DNA is TGTGCCAGCAGCCAAACTTCCAGCGGGAGGTATGGCGAGCAGTACTTC.

Many counts were recorded for this clonotype. The V call is TRBV6-2 or TRBV6-3, the J call TRBJ2-3; no definite D call. The CDR3 has 17 residues. Trimming removed 0 bases from V and 6 bases from J, with 19 bases in between. CDR1 is MNHEY, CDR2 SVGEGT, per germline. CDR3 in DNA: TGTGCCAGCAGTTACTCGTTCCCCCCCAACTCGATGGATACGCAGTATTTT. Its protein product is CASSYSFPPNSMDTQYF.

This clonotype was found many times. This chain links TRBV12-3 or TRBV12-4 with TRBJ1-1; the match to TRBD1 covers 11 bases. This CDR3 has 15 residues. The V and J ends lost 7 bases and 4 bases, in that order; junction bases with no gene match: 8. The DNA of the CDR3 is TGTGCCAGCACCACTGCCGGGACAGGGGGCACTGAAGCTTTCTTT. The encoded protein is CASTTAGTGGTEAFF.

This clonotype was recorded a few times. The chain's CDR3 is CASSSTSGHNEQFF. The CDR3 DNA sequence: TGCGCCAGCAGCTCTACTAGCGGCCACAATGAGCAGTTCTTC. The chain employs TRBV5-1 and TRBJ2-1; 8 bases match TRBD2. This CDR3 region has 14 residues. V shed 3 bases, J shed 5 bases, and the junction held 4 bases outside the gene matches. Germline values: CDR1 SGHRS, CDR2 YFSETQ.

The genes are TRBV29-1 and TRBJ2-1; TRBD2 matches at 8 bases. V lost 4 bases and J lost 8; bases outside the gene matches: 7. Per the germline V gene, CDR1 is SQVTM and CDR2 is ANQGSEA. This CDR3 region has 13 residues. CDR3 sequence reads: CSVGGTSSDEQFF. The CDR3 DNA reads TGCAGCGTTGGCGGGACTAGTAGCGATGAGCAGTTCTTC.

In this sample, this clonotype turned up many times. The CDR3 coding sequence is TGCAGTGCTGGGACTAGCGGGAGGATAGCAGATACGCAGTATTTT. Translation gives CSAGTSGRIADTQYF. The chain carries TRBV20-1 and TRBJ2-3; TRBD2 matches 15 bases. With V trimmed by 5 bases and J by 4 bases, 4 bases remained unmatched. The length of the CDR3 is 15 residues. Germline CDR1 and CDR2: DFQATT and SNEGSKA (reference sequence).

This clonotype occurred a few times. The chain combines TRBV11-2 with TRBJ1-2; 10 bases map to TRBD1. CDR1 and CDR2 (germline): SGHAT, FQNNGV. CDR3 size: 14 residues. With 1 base clipped from V and 7 bases from J, the junction kept 3 bases outside the gene matches. The CDR3 here is CASSLGTGGGGYTF. The CDR3 DNA sequence: TGTGCCAGCAGCTTAGGGACAGGGGGTGGTGGCTACACCTTC. The full variable domain, rest sourced from reference TRBV11-2 and TRBJ1-2, is EAGVAQSPRYKIIEKRQSVAFWCNPISGHATLYWYQQILGQGPKLLIQFQNNGVVDDSQLPKDRFSAERLKGVDSTLKIQPAKLEDSAVYLCASSLGTGGGGYTFGSGTRLTVV.

This clonotype was observed a handful of times. The CDR3 spells CASSSTGAGTEAFF. CDR3 nucleotides: TGTGCCAGCAGCTCGACAGGGGCGGGAACTGAAGCTTTCTTT. This chain connects TRBV7-8 to TRBJ1-1, with 8 bases fitting TRBD1. From germline, CDR1 is SGHVS and CDR2 FQNEAQ. This CDR3 region has 14 residues. V trimming: 4 bases; J trimming: 5 bases; junction bases outside the gene matches: 6. Looking up the rest from reference TRBV7-8 and TRBJ1-1 gives the full variable domain: GAGVSQSPRYKVAKRGQDVALRCDPISGHVSLFWYQQALGQGPEFLTYFQNEAQLDKSGLPSDRFFAERPEGSVSTLKIQRTQQEDSAVYLCASSSTGAGTEAFFGQGTRLTVV.

A note on this clonotype: The germline gene is not matched at one end of the junction; a read error may be the cause. The J gene is TRBJ2-7, the V gene TRBV25-1; D remains ambiguous. Germline values: CDR1 MGHDK, CDR2 SYGVNS. This CDR3 has 13 amino acids. This CDR3 reads CASSGLGWSERYF. CDR3 DNA: TGTGCCAGCAGCGGCTTAGGCTGGAGCGAGCGGTACTTC.

This clonotype has a handful of counts. The V gene is TRBV7-2, the J gene TRBJ2-7; D is uncertain. Germline CDR1 and CDR2: SGHTA and FQGNSA. V was pared by 1 base and J by 4 bases, with 11 bases between. The length of the CDR3 is 14 residues. Here the CDR3 reads CASSLGSEVYEQYF. CDR3 bases: TGTGCCAGCAGCTTAGGGTCAGAGGTGTACGAGCAGTACTTC.

On this clonotype: This may arise from a read error, as a much more abundant clone is one base away. The CDR3 protein is CAVRGGSTDTQYF. In nucleotides, the CDR3 is TGTGCCGTACGGGGCGGGAGCACAGATACGCAGTATTTT. The V call is TRBV6-5, the J call TRBJ2-3; the D call may be TRBD1 or TRBD2 (5 bases each). This CDR3 is 13 amino acids long. The V and J ends lost 11 bases and 0 bases respectively, with 12 bases between them. In germline, CDR1 is MNHEY, CDR2 SVGAGI.

There are many counts of this clonotype. The J gene is TRBJ2-5, the V gene TRBV27, with TRBD2 matching 7 bases. The CDR3 is 15 amino acids. The germline V gene has CDR1 MNHEY and CDR2 SMNVEV (reference sequence). With V trimmed by 3 bases and J by 5 bases, 9 bases remained unmatched. The CDR3 bases are TGTGCCAGCAGTTTTACCCGGGACGGGAGGGAGACCCAGTACTTC. Residues: CASSFTRDGRETQYF.

This clonotype was detected ten times or more. J is TRBJ2-3 and V is TRBV30; 8 nucleotides align to TRBD1. Trimming took 1 base from V and 1 from J; bases not matched to a gene: 1. CDR1 GTSNPN and CDR2 SVGIG come from the germline V gene (reference sequence). The CDR3 consists of 14 residues. As DNA, the CDR3 is TGTGCCTGGAGTGAGGGACAGGGCACAGATACGCAGTATTTT. Residues: CAWSEGQGTDTQYF.

Ten or more counts support this clonotype. The chain joins TRBV12-3 or TRBV12-4 to TRBJ1-5, with 9 bases lining up with TRBD1. The CDR3 covers 15 residues. Losses at the gene ends were 6 bases for V and 4 bases for J; bases not matched to a gene: 7. Here the CDR3 reads CASRPGQGPNQPQHF. DNA of the CDR3: TGTGCCAGCAGACCGGGACAGGGACCAAATCAGCCCCAGCATTTT.

This clonotype was recorded at least ten times. The chain is built from TRBV6-1 and TRBJ2-1; possible D gene TRBD1, 5 bases. The CDR3 runs to 16 residues. V shed 5 bases and J shed 3 bases, with 17 bases lying between them. Germline CDR1 MNHNS, CDR2 SASEGT. CDR3 region: CASSYGFGRVYNEQFF. CDR3 nucleotides: TGTGCCAGCAGTTATGGGTTCGGCAGGGTCTACAATGAGCAGTTCTTC.

The gene calls are TRBV30 and TRBJ2-3; TRBD2 aligns across 8 bases. Per the germline V gene, CDR1 is GTSNPN and CDR2 is SVGIG (reference sequence). V trimming: 2 bases; J trimming: 2 bases; junction bases outside the gene matches: 9. The CDR3 consists of 16 residues. The CDR3 sequence is CAWSPPRTSPTDTQYF. For the CDR3, the DNA is TGTGCCTGGAGTCCCCCCCGGACTAGCCCCACAGATACGCAGTATTTT.

A few counts support this clonotype. This chain joins TRBV7-8 and TRBJ2-5, with 8 bases that match TRBD2. CDR3 length: 13 amino acids. The germline CDR1 and CDR2 sequences are SGHVS and FQNEAQ. The V segment lost 5 bases and the J segment 1 base; nucleotides outside the gene matches: 0. CDR3: CASSGLAQETQYF. The CDR3 DNA is TGTGCCAGCAGCGGACTAGCCCAAGAGACCCAGTACTTC. Combining the CDR3 with reference TRBV7-8 and TRBJ2-5 gives the whole variable domain GAGVSQSPRYKVAKRGQDVALRCDPISGHVSLFWYQQALGQGPEFLTYFQNEAQLDKSGLPSDRFFAERPEGSVSTLKIQRTQQEDSAVYLCASSGLAQETQYFGPGTRLLVL.

The chain is built from TRBV7-2 and TRBJ1-4; a weak D match, TRBD1 (6 bases). Germline V gives CDR1 SGHTA, CDR2 FQGNSA. V was trimmed by 5 bases and J by 4 bases, leaving 17 bases between them. CDR3 length: 16 amino acids. This CDR3 reads CASSPNGGLNNEKLFF. The CDR3 DNA sequence: TGTGCCAGCAGCCCAAATGGGGGGCTGAATAATGAAAAACTGTTTTTT.

This clonotype was picked up many times. V and J are TRBV28 and TRBJ1-5; 10 bases map to TRBD1. Trimming took 1 base from V and 6 from J; bases not matched to a gene: 9. The germline CDR1 and CDR2 sequences are MDHEN and SYDVKM. This CDR3 contains 17 residues. CDR3 in amino acids: CASSLLSGTGVSQPQHF. The CDR3 DNA follows: TGTGCCAGCAGTTTATTGTCCGGGACAGGGGTTAGTCAGCCCCAGCATTTT.

This clonotype was found many times. The chain has TRBV2 and TRBJ1-1; TRBD1 is a possible D gene (6 bases). This CDR3 has 13 residues. The V end lost 6 bases, the J end lost 5 bases, and 13 bases lay between the germline ends. Germline values: CDR1 SNHLY, CDR2 FYNNEI. The DNA for the CDR3 is TGTGCCAGCAGACAAACAGGGATTACTGAAGCTTTCTTT. This translates into CASRQTGITEAFF.

This clonotype has a count of ten or more. The J gene is TRBJ2-5, the V gene TRBV30; D not resolved. V shed 1 base and J shed 5 bases, with 5 bases lying between them. Germline V gene sequence: CDR1 GTSNPN, CDR2 SVGIG (reference sequence). The CDR3 length is 11 residues. CDR3 residues: CAWSGSETQYF. Written as DNA, the CDR3 is TGTGCCTGGAGTGGCAGTGAGACCCAGTACTTC.